The 32 T cell receptor beta chains given below trace back to one sample, sequenced in a study of patients and donors after allogeneic stem cell transplantation (dated by TCRdb to 2018 to 2021). The method was RT-PCR. Sequencing took place on a NextSeq 550. TCRdb's own reprocessing of the public reads used fastp at Q25 and MiXCR and kept productive beta chains. Merged by CDR3 protein, the rows form single entries marked with the most common genes and DNA. This sample is represented by roughly 150,000 distinct CDR3 sequences; 24% of them were singletons. 25% to 30% of the sample is in the top ten clones. Sequences were obtained from blood, either unsorted or a sorted T cell fraction (not recorded which). The origin of the receptors is a human donor who was either an allogeneic HSCT recipient or a stem cell or donor lymphocyte infusion donor (not recorded which). It is not recorded whose cells these are; they may come from a transplant donor.

The J gene is TRBJ2-4, the V gene TRBV12-3 or TRBV12-4, with D hard to call. The CDR3 runs to 14 residues. V lost 4 bases and J 0 bases, leaving 7 bases between the germline ends. This CDR3 is CASSSNLAKNIQYF. The DNA of the CDR3 is TGTGCCAGCAGTTCAAACCTAGCCAAAAACATTCAGTACTTC.

This clonotype came up a few times. V and J are TRBV15 and TRBJ1-2, with D uncertain. This CDR3 is 17 amino acids long. V was clipped by 3 bases and J by 5 bases, with 22 bases between them. Germline CDR1 and CDR2: LNHNV and YYDKDF (reference sequence). The CDR3 spells CATSRTGQHPFPYGYTF. CDR3 sequence (DNA): TGTGCCACCAGCAGGACCGGCCAACACCCCTTCCCTTATGGCTACACCTTC.

This clonotype was recorded many times. The rearrangement uses TRBV4-3 and TRBJ1-4, with D possibly matching TRBD1 (5 bases). From germline, CDR1 is LGHNA and CDR2 YSLEER. The CDR3 length is 14 residues. V was pared by 0 bases and J by 5 bases, with 7 bases between. The CDR3 DNA reads TGCGCCAGCAGCCAAGACCGGGGGAATGAAAAACTGTTTTTT. Translation gives CASSQDRGNEKLFF.

The chain joins TRBV27 to TRBJ2-3; D possibly corresponds to TRBD2 (6 bases). This CDR3 contains 15 residues. The V gene lost 7 bases and the J gene lost 4 bases, with 18 bases spanning the gap. From germline, CDR1 is MNHEY and CDR2 SMNVEV (reference sequence). CDR3 sequence reads: CASTPSRLGPDTQYF. CDR3 sequence (DNA): TGTGCCAGCACCCCTTCCCGACTAGGGCCAGATACGCAGTATTTT.

This clonotype was counted only a few times. The CDR3 bases are TGCAGTGCCACTTGGGGGCTTGGGCCCCAGCATTTT. Its protein is CSATWGLGPQHF. The gene calls are TRBV20-1 and TRBJ1-5; possibly TRBD1 for D (6 bases). V was shortened by 6 bases and J by 9 bases, with 15 bases between the two germline ends. The CDR3 length is 12 residues. The germline V gene has CDR1 DFQATT and CDR2 SNEGSKA (reference sequence).

The rearrangement links TRBV20-1 to TRBJ2-3; 8 bases are shared with TRBD2. CDR3 length: 15 residues. Germline trimming cut 0 bases from V and 0 bases from J; bases unmatched to any gene: 2. Germline loops: CDR1 DFQATT, CDR2 SNEGSKA (reference sequence). CDR3 sequence reads: CSARDLAGSTDTQYF. In DNA, the CDR3 is TGCAGTGCTAGAGACCTAGCGGGCAGCACAGATACGCAGTATTTT.

The chain carries TRBV7-8 and TRBJ2-1; 7 bases match TRBD2. CDR3 size: 16 residues. Germline CDR1 reads SGHVS; CDR2 reads FQNEAQ. After removal of 1 base from V and 7 bases from J, the junction contained 10 bases not matched to a gene. For the CDR3, the DNA is TGTGCCAGCAGCTTAGTGAGGCCGGGAGGCGGAAATGAGCAGTTCTTC. It encodes CASSLVRPGGGNEQFF.

This clonotype has at least ten counts. The genes are TRBV6-5 and TRBJ1-5; TRBD1 matches at 10 bases. V shed 6 bases and J 7 bases; nucleotides not matched to a gene: 12. From germline, CDR1 is MNHEY and CDR2 SVGAGI. The CDR3 contains 16 residues. The CDR3, as DNA: TGTGCCAGCAGCCCCAGAAGGACAGGGGGATTGCAGCCCCAGCATTTT. Protein: CASSPRRTGGLQPQHF.

This chain joins TRBV5-1 and TRBJ1-1, with D uncertain. Germline CDR1 and CDR2: SGHRS and YFSETQ. The V gene lost 0 bases and the J gene lost 6 bases, with 15 bases spanning the gap. The CDR3 contains 15 residues. The CDR3 region has the DNA TGCGCCAGCAGCTTGGAACCGCACCCGGAGGCTGAAGCTTTCTTT. Translating it yields CASSLEPHPEAEAFF.

This chain uses TRBV20-1 with TRBJ1-3; D call uncertain. CDR1 is DFQATT and CDR2 is SNEGSKA in the germline V gene (reference sequence). The CDR3 totals 12 residues. V shed 6 bases and J shed 0 bases, with 6 bases lying between them. CDR3 sequence reads: CSAADSGNTIYF. The CDR3 nucleotides are TGCAGTGCCGCAGACTCTGGAAACACCATATATTTT.

This clonotype has just one count. The J gene is TRBJ2-5, the V gene TRBV5-6; 16 nucleotides agree with TRBD2. Germline CDR1 is SGHDT and CDR2 is YYEEEE. The CDR3 loop spans 19 amino acids. V gave up 3 bases and J gave up 5 bases; unmatched junction bases: 13. CDR3 region: CASSSPIPGLAGGPETQYF. DNA for the CDR3: TGTGCCAGCAGCTCCCCTATTCCGGGACTAGCGGGAGGGCCGGAGACCCAGTACTTC.

V and J are TRBV20-1 and TRBJ2-3; 7 positions match TRBD1. The trim removed 4 bases at V and 2 bases at J, leaving 12 bases unmatched. CDR3 size: 16 residues. CDR1 DFQATT and CDR2 SNEGSKA come from the germline V gene (reference sequence). CDR3 sequence reads: CSAKLTPGGFTDTQYF. The CDR3 DNA is TGCAGTGCTAAATTGACCCCAGGGGGTTTCACAGATACGCAGTATTTT.

This rearrangement joins TRBV5-5 to TRBJ2-7; 8 bases are a match to TRBD1. This CDR3 spans 15 amino acids. Losses at the gene ends were 4 bases for V and 1 base for J; bases not matched to a gene: 7. Germline assignment: CDR1 SGHKS and CDR2 YYEKEE (reference sequence). DNA of the CDR3: TGTGCCAGCAGCCCACGACAGGGGAGGTCCTACGAGCAGTACTTC. This gives the protein CASSPRQGRSYEQYF. The full variable domain, completed using reference TRBV5-5 and TRBJ2-7, is DAGVTQSPTHLIKTRGQQVTLRCSPISGHKSVSWYQQVLGQGPQFIFQYYEKEERGRGNFPDRFSARQFPNYSSELNVNALLLGDSALYLCASSPRQGRSYEQYFGPGTRLTVT.

This clonotype was picked up many times. This chain connects TRBV6-6 to TRBJ1-5; TRBD1 matches at 9 bases. After removal of 3 bases from V and 6 bases from J, the junction contained 15 bases not matched to a gene. This CDR3 comprises 18 residues. Germline V gene sequence: CDR1 MNHNY, CDR2 SVGAGI (reference sequence). Here the CDR3 DNA reads TGTGCCAGCAGTTATAGCCGAGACAGGGGGGTTCACGGTCAGCCCCAGCATTTT. Its translation: CASSYSRDRGVHGQPQHF.

This clonotype showed up just once. The chain uses TRBV20-1 and TRBJ2-1; 8 bases fit TRBD1. V gave up 1 base and J gave up 4 bases; unmatched junction bases: 9. This CDR3 is built from 16 residues. In germline, CDR1 is DFQATT, CDR2 SNEGSKA (reference sequence). The CDR3 sequence: CSARGTETGAYNEQFF. The CDR3 bases are TGCAGTGCTAGAGGAACGGAGACAGGGGCGTACAATGAGCAGTTCTTC.

This clonotype showed up many times. This chain uses TRBV5-1 with TRBJ1-1; 7 bases are a match to TRBD1. This CDR3 has 15 residues. The ends lost 3 bases at V and 7 bases at J; junction bases unmatched: 12. Germline assignment: CDR1 SGHRS and CDR2 YFSETQ. CDR3 residues: CASSSGQLPGGEAFF. The CDR3 DNA follows: TGCGCCAGCAGCTCGGGACAGCTCCCGGGGGGTGAAGCTTTCTTT.

This clonotype was recorded a few times. This chain joins TRBV7-8 and TRBJ1-1, with 8 bases fitting TRBD1. With 4 bases clipped from V and 7 bases from J, the junction kept 14 bases outside the gene matches. The germline V gene has CDR1 SGHVS and CDR2 FQNEAQ. CDR3 length equals 16 residues. The CDR3 region has the DNA TGTGCCAGCAGCTCTAGGACAGGGATGGTTATGGATGAAGCTTTCTTT. Translation: CASSSRTGMVMDEAFF.

The rearrangement uses TRBV9 and TRBJ2-3; D may be TRBD2 (5 bases). The germline gives CDR1 SGDLS, CDR2 YYNGEE. This CDR3 has 15 residues. Trimming removed 3 bases at V and 4 bases at J, with 15 bases between. The CDR3 reads CASSAQAGAADTQYF. The CDR3 DNA reads TGTGCCAGCAGCGCTCAGGCGGGCGCGGCAGATACGCAGTATTTT.

The V call is TRBV29-1, the J call TRBJ1-3; possible D gene TRBD1, 5 bases. Per germline, CDR1 SQVTM and CDR2 ANQGSEA. V shed 1 base and J shed 9 bases, with 16 bases lying between them. The CDR3 loop spans 14 amino acids. CDR3 nucleotides: TGCAGCGTTGAAGCTTGGGACTCCGGGGGCACCATATATTTT. It encodes CSVEAWDSGGTIYF.

This chain connects TRBV4-2 to TRBJ2-3; 9 nucleotides agree with TRBD1. Germline CDR1 LGHNA, CDR2 YNFKEQ. Unmatched junction bases numbered 1, after V lost 0 bases and J lost 0 bases. The CDR3 runs to 16 residues. The CDR3 region has the DNA TGTGCCAGCAGCCAAGAAGACAGGGGGAGCACAGATACGCAGTATTTT. It codes for CASSQEDRGSTDTQYF.

This clonotype was found a few times. The chain recombines TRBV9 with TRBJ2-3, with TRBD2 matching 10 bases. V shed 3 bases, J shed 4 bases, and the junction held 11 bases outside the gene matches. Germline lookup yields CDR1 SGDLS and CDR2 YYNGEE. The CDR3 has 17 residues. The CDR3 nucleotides read TGTGCCAGCAGCGCCCCACCTGAAAGCGGGGGGGCAGATACGCAGTATTTT. This translates into CASSAPPESGGADTQYF. The whole variable domain, filled in from reference TRBV9 and TRBJ2-3, reads DSGVTQTPKHLITATGQRVTLRCSPRSGDLSVYWYQQSLDQGLQFLIQYYNGEERAKGNILERFSAQQFPDLHSELNLSSLELGDSALYFCASSAPPESGGADTQYFGPGTRLTVL.

V is TRBV19 and J is TRBJ1-1, with D hard to call. Germline CDR1 LNHDA, CDR2 SQIVND (reference sequence). The ends were cut back, 3 bases at V and 1 base at J, with 12 bases in the middle. CDR3 size: 15 residues. CDR3 bases: TGTGCCAGTAGTATTAGTTTGGTATGGAACACTGAAGCTTTCTTT. Amino acids: CASSISLVWNTEAFF.

The chain recombines TRBV12-3 or TRBV12-4 with TRBJ1-2; tentatively, D is TRBD1 (6 bases). V was clipped by 8 bases and J by 4 bases, with 11 bases between them. The CDR3 contains 12 residues. For the CDR3, the DNA is TGTGCCAGCGGACAGCGCGTCTATGGCTACACCTTC. Encoded protein: CASGQRVYGYTF.

This clonotype was recorded a few times. The chain has TRBV7-2 and TRBJ2-3; tentative D call: TRBD2 (6 bases). CDR3 length: 14 residues. CDR1 is SGHTA, CDR2 FQGNSA, per germline. Trimming cost V 5 bases and J 3 bases, with 12 bases left between them. DNA of the CDR3: TGTGCCAGCAGCGCGGGACCGAATACAGATACGCAGTATTTT. Protein product: CASSAGPNTDTQYF.

This clonotype was found once. V gene TRBV20-1 combines with J gene TRBJ2-1; 9 bases agree with TRBD2. Germline CDR1 reads DFQATT; CDR2 reads SNEGSKA (reference sequence). The V and J ends lost 2 bases and 9 bases, in that order; junction bases with no gene match: 8. The CDR3 contains 14 residues. The CDR3 is CSARMGGGATEQFF. CDR3 coding DNA: TGCAGTGCTAGAATGGGCGGGGGGGCCACTGAGCAGTTCTTC.

The gene calls are TRBV12-3 or TRBV12-4 and TRBJ2-7; D is uncertain. V shed 2 bases and J shed 2 bases, with 10 bases lying between them. The length of the CDR3 is 14 residues. CDR3 coding DNA: TGTGCCAGCAGTTTATTATCGGTAACCTACGAGCAGTACTTC. It translates to CASSLLSVTYEQYF.

This chain connects TRBV6-6 to TRBJ1-1, with D unclear. The CDR3 is 12 residues long. V was cut by 6 bases and J by 2 bases, with 7 bases left in between. Germline loops: CDR1 MNHNY, CDR2 SVGAGI (reference sequence). The CDR3 region is CASRKSNTEAFF. The CDR3 nucleotides read TGTGCCAGCAGGAAATCTAACACTGAAGCTTTCTTT.

The chain couples TRBV12-3 or TRBV12-4 to TRBJ2-7; D gene ambiguous. The CDR3 totals 12 residues. Trimming stripped 4 bases from V and 3 bases from J, with 7 bases between. The CDR3 sequence is CASSWGIYEQYF. The CDR3 DNA follows: TGTGCCAGCAGTTGGGGAATCTACGAGCAGTACTTC.

In its sample, this clonotype was seen a few times. The chain is built from TRBV9 and TRBJ2-5; D might be TRBD1 or TRBD2, each matching 5 bases. Germline CDR1 is SGDLS and CDR2 is YYNGEE. This CDR3 spans 14 amino acids. Trimming removed 3 bases at V and 1 base at J, with 10 bases between. CDR3 coding DNA: TGTGCCAGCAGCGATGGGGACGGCCAAGAGACCCAGTACTTC. The encoded protein is CASSDGDGQETQYF.

The rearrangement uses TRBV12-3 or TRBV12-4 and TRBJ1-2, with D possibly matching TRBD1 (6 bases). The CDR3 spans 13 residues. Trimming shortened V by 5 bases and J by 4 bases, and 11 bases separated the two germline ends. CDR3 bases: TGTGCCAGCAGTACCGGACAGCCCTATGGCTACACCTTC. Translation: CASSTGQPYGYTF.

The chain combines TRBV5-1 with TRBJ1-2; no definite D call. The germline CDR1 and CDR2 sequences are SGHRS and YFSETQ. The CDR3 runs 13 residues. V gave up 4 bases and J gave up 6 bases, with 13 bases separating them. The CDR3 here is CASSPGPADGYTF. The CDR3 coding sequence is TGCGCCAGCAGCCCCGGGCCTGCCGATGGCTACACCTTC.

The chain links TRBV3-1 to TRBJ2-2; D is uncertain. The CDR3 runs 12 residues. Germline V CDR1 and CDR2: LGHDT, YNNKEL (reference sequence). Trimming shortened V by 7 bases and J by 6 bases, and 9 bases separated the two germline ends. CDR3 nucleotides: TGTGCCAGCAACCACGTCGCCGGGGAGCTGTTTTTT. Encoded protein: CASNHVAGELFF. The full variable domain, completed using reference TRBV3-1 and TRBJ2-2, is DTAVSQTPKYLVTQMGNDKSIKCEQNLGHDTMYWYKQDSKKFLKIMFSYNNKELIINETVPNRFSPKSPDKAHLNLHINSLELGDSAVYFCASNHVAGELFFGEGSRLTVL.